This note documents a single T cell receptor (beta chain) sequence. Its antigen is not known. Total RNA extracted from each sample amounted to at least 5 micrograms. This entry belongs to a study of blood T cells in healthy people across ages. Whole-study results and caveats: A roughly linear fall in TCR beta diversity per million T cells was seen with increasing age.

Then a second PCR, running about 6 to 11 cycles, was carried out with a sample-barcoded 5' primer and a J-beta primer mix. In TCRdb, the 5' RACE reads were re-called with MiXCR into one record per CDR3 protein. The sample shows about 750,000 distinct CDR3 sequences, roughly 50% of them seen only once. The J segment lost 4 bases and the V segment lost 6 bases, leaving 8 bases of the junction unmatched. The CDR3 spans 14 residues. Germline V gene data show CDR1 as MDHEN and CDR2 as SYDVKM. The V gene is TRBV28, the J gene TRBJ1-1; 7 positions match TRBD1. The sample taken for sequencing was blood. This TCR came from a man at least 80 years old in good health. The CDR3 sequence is CASRLQGSGTEAFF. For the CDR3, the DNA is TGTGCCAGCAGACTACAGGGGTCTGGCACTGAAGCTTTCTTT.